The 27 T cell receptor beta chains below all came from one sample that was sequenced in a study of post-analysis software for immune sequencing data. Findings and caveats of the study: The study found TRBV5-6, TRBV5-1 and TRBV20-1 among a few TRBV segments more frequent in patients than controls.

The antigens these receptors bind are not known. The library was made from cDNA and included unique molecular identifiers. TCRdb reanalysed the PCR reads using MiXCR and keeps one entry per CDR3 protein. The sample gives 550,000 to 700,000 distinct CDR3 sequences, roughly two fifths of which show up once; under 2% is in the top ten. The sequencing input was blood. The receptors derive from a girl under 18 with multiple sclerosis.

This clonotype was picked up a small number of times. Here the CDR3 reads CSASLAGGPLGNEQFF. CDR3 nucleotide sequence: TGCAGTGCTAGTCTAGCGGGGGGGCCATTGGGCAATGAGCAGTTCTTC. The J gene is TRBJ2-1, the V gene TRBV20-1; 12 bases are shared with TRBD2. This CDR3 contains 16 residues. V was pared by 3 bases and J by 6 bases, with 9 bases of the junction left unmatched. CDR1 and CDR2 from the germline V gene are DFQATT and SNEGSKA (reference sequence).

The rearrangement uses TRBV15 and TRBJ1-2; D gene ambiguous. Germline V gene sequence: CDR1 LNHNV, CDR2 YYDKDF (reference sequence). With 1 base removed from V and 0 bases from J, the gap between germline ends came to 12 bases. This CDR3 has 16 residues. CDR3 loop: CATSRASGEANYGYTF. CDR3 sequence (DNA): TGTGCCACCAGCAGAGCGTCCGGGGAAGCTAACTATGGCTACACCTTC.

This chain links TRBV24-1 with TRBJ1-2; 8 nucleotides match TRBD1. This CDR3 has 13 residues. Unmatched junction bases numbered 4, after V lost 4 bases and J lost 7 bases. From germline, CDR1 is KGHDR and CDR2 SFDVKD. The DNA of the CDR3 is TGTGCCACCAGTGACCCGGACAGGGTTGGCTACACCTTC. Residues: CATSDPDRVGYTF.

This clonotype was counted only a few times. The J gene is TRBJ2-7, the V gene TRBV20-1; D ambiguous. Trimming shortened V by 0 bases and J by 2 bases, and 5 bases separated the two germline ends. Germline values: CDR1 DFQATT, CDR2 SNEGSKA (reference sequence). The CDR3 runs 12 residues. CDR3 in DNA: TGCAGTGCTAGAGATCATGCCTACGAGCAGTACTTC. Its protein is CSARDHAYEQYF.

The rearrangement links TRBV12-3 or TRBV12-4 to TRBJ2-6; 7 positions agree with TRBD2. This CDR3 is built from 17 residues. Trimming took 7 bases from V and 0 from J; bases not matched to a gene: 9. In DNA, the CDR3 is TGTGCCAGCAAGGTACTAGCGCCAAGCTCTGGGGCCAACGTCCTGACTTTC. Amino acid sequence: CASKVLAPSSGANVLTF.

In its sample, this clonotype was seen a few times. This chain links TRBV20-1 with TRBJ2-1; weak D call: TRBD2 (6 bases). Germline CDR1 DFQATT, CDR2 SNEGSKA (reference sequence). Trimming removed 5 bases at V and 7 bases at J, with 6 bases between. This CDR3 is 10 amino acids long. The CDR3: CSAGRNEQFF. CDR3 sequence (DNA): TGCAGTGCTGGGAGGAATGAGCAGTTCTTC.

The CDR3 DNA is TGCGCCAGCAGCCAAGTGGGTCTCCACTACGAGCAGTACTTC. The encoded protein is CASSQVGLHYEQYF. This chain connects TRBV4-1 to TRBJ2-5; no reliable D call. The J call may be in error: the DNA end matches TRBJ2-7 better. Germline V gives CDR1 MGHRA, CDR2 YSYEKL. This CDR3 has 14 amino acids.

The sample holds a few counts of this clonotype. V gene TRBV12-3 or TRBV12-4 combines with J gene TRBJ1-5, with D possibly being TRBD1 (6 bases). V gave up 5 bases and J gave up 7 bases, with 15 bases separating them. CDR3 length: 14 amino acids. The CDR3 here is CASSVQGSYQPQHF. DNA of the CDR3: TGTGCCAGCAGTGTACAGGGTTCGTACCAGCCCCAGCATTTT.

This clonotype was found a few times. The chain couples TRBV7-2 to TRBJ2-7, with 15 nucleotides matching TRBD2. Germline-derived CDR1 and CDR2 are SGHTA and FQGNSA. This CDR3 comprises 15 residues. Losses at the gene ends were 5 bases for V and 7 bases for J; bases not matched to a gene: 6. In DNA, the CDR3 is TGTGCCAGCAGCCTATCCGGGACTAGCGGGAGGGAGCAGTACTTC. The encoded protein is CASSLSGTSGREQYF.

The sample holds one count of this clonotype. The chain combines TRBV7-2 with TRBJ2-3; possibly TRBD2 for D (5 bases). CDR3 length: 14 amino acids. Trimming cost V 5 bases and J 2 bases, with 11 bases left between them. The V gene's germline CDR1 is SGHTA and CDR2 FQGNSA. The CDR3 sequence is CASSRGIPTDTQYF. The CDR3 bases are TGTGCCAGCAGCCGAGGGATCCCCACAGATACGCAGTATTTT.

The gene calls are TRBV21-1 and TRBJ2-7. TRBV21-1 is tagged as a pseudogene. The CDR3 contains 17 residues. CDR3 coding DNA: TGTGCCAGCAGCAAAATGAGAACAGTTCAACTTCTCTACGAGCAGTACTTC. Translation gives CASSKMRTVQLLYEQYF.

This chain uses TRBV12-3 or TRBV12-4 with TRBJ2-7; TRBD1 aligns across 7 bases. J lost 2 bases, V lost 5 bases, and 6 bases had no gene match. The CDR3 contains 14 residues. CDR3 protein: CASSTTGTAYEQYF. The CDR3 DNA is TGTGCCAGCAGTACCACCGGGACAGCCTACGAGCAGTACTTC.

This clonotype has a count of ten or more. V gene TRBV7-2 combines with J gene TRBJ2-7, with D possibly matching TRBD2 (6 bases). CDR1 and CDR2 (germline): SGHTA, FQGNSA. The CDR3 spans 13 residues. Deletions cut 5 bases from V and 3 bases from J, with 11 bases between. CDR3 DNA sequence: TGTGCCAGCAGCCCCCCGGGGGTCTACGAGCAGTACTTC. Translation: CASSPPGVYEQYF.

This clonotype was counted only a few times. The chain uses TRBV20-1 and TRBJ2-7, with TRBD2 matching 16 bases. Germline values: CDR1 DFQATT, CDR2 SNEGSKA (reference sequence). V gave up 7 bases and J gave up 6 bases; unmatched junction bases: 3. This CDR3 contains 13 residues. This CDR3 is CSGGLAGGAEQYF. CDR3 nucleotides: TGCAGTGGGGGACTAGCGGGAGGGGCCGAGCAGTACTTC.

The chain couples TRBV7-6 to TRBJ2-1; 13 nucleotides agree with TRBD2. Per the germline V gene, CDR1 is SGHVS and CDR2 is FNYEAQ. The length of the CDR3 is 18 residues. V trimming: 5 bases; J trimming: 6 bases; junction bases outside the gene matches: 13. The CDR3 protein is CASSPVVGGLAGFNEQFF. The DNA of the CDR3 is TGTGCCAGCAGCCCCGTTGTAGGGGGACTAGCGGGATTCAATGAGCAGTTCTTC. Full variable domain (remainder filled in from reference TRBV7-6 and TRBJ2-1): GAGVSQSPRYKVTKRGQDVALRCDPISGHVSLYWYRQALGQGPEFLTYFNYEAQQDKSGLPNDRFSAERPEGSISTLTIQRTEQRDSAMYRCASSPVVGGLAGFNEQFFGPGTRLTVL.

This chain connects TRBV6-5 to TRBJ1-1; 8 bases map to TRBD1. The CDR3 contains 13 residues. V shed 11 bases, J shed 4 bases, and the junction held 9 bases outside the gene matches. Germline CDR1 MNHEY, CDR2 SVGAGI. The CDR3 nucleotides are TGTGCCGCGTGGGGGGACAGGATCACTGAAGCTTTCTTT. Translation: CAAWGDRITEAFF.

This clonotype was seen a handful of times. The chain recombines TRBV12-3 or TRBV12-4 with TRBJ2-1; 14 bases align to TRBD2. V was clipped by 5 bases and J by 6 bases; unmatched bases: 9. This CDR3 region has 17 residues. The CDR3: CASSGGLAGVRGNEQFF. The CDR3 DNA reads as TGTGCCAGCAGTGGGGGACTAGCGGGAGTTCGGGGCAATGAGCAGTTCTTC.

The chain joins TRBV12-5 to TRBJ1-2; 7 bases align to TRBD1. Germline V gene sequence: CDR1 LGHNT, CDR2 FRNRAP. The CDR3 has 14 residues. Unmatched junction bases numbered 6, after V lost 4 bases and J lost 4 bases. In nucleotides, the CDR3 is TGTGCTAGTGGTTCAGATACAGGGGCCTATGGCTACACCTTC. Its translation: CASGSDTGAYGYTF.

The chain has TRBV20-1 and TRBJ2-7; TRBD2 matches at 8 bases. The CDR3 covers 13 residues. The junction had 8 bases not matched to a gene; V was cut back by 5 bases and J by 5 bases. Germline V gene lookup returns CDR1 DFQATT and CDR2 SNEGSKA (reference sequence). The CDR3 nucleotides are TGCAGTGCTGGAAAAGCGGGGGTTCACGAGCAGTACTTC. It translates to CSAGKAGVHEQYF.

The V gene is TRBV15, the J gene TRBJ1-6, with D unclear. V lost 0 bases to trimming and J lost 7 bases, with 4 bases between them. CDR1 is LNHNV, CDR2 YYDKDF, per germline (reference sequence). There are 13 residues in the CDR3. The chain's CDR3 is CATSRDNNSPLHF. Here the CDR3 DNA reads TGTGCCACCAGCAGAGATAACAATTCACCCCTCCACTTT.

The count of this clonotype is one. The genes are TRBV18 and TRBJ1-4; D ambiguous. V dropped 2 bases and J dropped 11 bases, with 18 bases sitting between them. CDR3 length: 15 residues. CDR1 and CDR2 (germline): KGHSH, LQKENI. CDR3 region: CASSPDIGPRRKLFF. The CDR3 bases are TGTGCCAGCTCACCAGATATTGGGCCGCGGAGGAAACTGTTTTTT.

This clonotype appeared a few times. This sequence joins TRBV16 and TRBJ2-7; the D gene is possibly TRBD1 (5 bases). Germline V gene data show CDR1 as KGHSY and CDR2 as FQNENV. Trimming took off 0 bases at V and 0 bases at J, with 15 bases between the two ends. The CDR3 sequence is 17 residues long. CDR3 loop: CASSQSGQGALSYEQYF. CDR3 in DNA: TGTGCCAGCAGCCAATCCGGGCAGGGTGCCCTCTCCTACGAGCAGTACTTC.

The table lists this clonotype with a few counts. V gene TRBV29-1 combines with J gene TRBJ1-1; 7 bases map to TRBD1. The CDR3 has 10 residues. V lost 4 bases, J lost 9 bases, and 2 bases stayed unmatched. The germline gives CDR1 SQVTM, CDR2 ANQGSEA. The CDR3: CSVGGGKAFF. The CDR3 DNA reads as TGCAGCGTTGGAGGGGGCAAAGCTTTCTTT.

The chain links TRBV20-1 to TRBJ1-5; 10 bases fit TRBD1. Germline assignment: CDR1 DFQATT and CDR2 SNEGSKA (reference sequence). This CDR3 spans 15 amino acids. Unmatched junction bases numbered 7, after V lost 6 bases and J lost 2 bases. This CDR3 reads CSAMTGGFGNQPQHF. The DNA for the CDR3 is TGCAGTGCAATGACAGGGGGCTTTGGCAATCAGCCCCAGCATTTT.

A few counts support this clonotype. The rearrangement links TRBV3-1 to TRBJ1-2, with TRBD1 matching over 12 bases. V shed 8 bases, J shed 3 bases, and the junction held 4 bases outside the gene matches. There are 14 residues in the CDR3. CDR1 and CDR2 (germline): LGHDT, YNNKEL (reference sequence). CDR3 sequence reads: CASGDRGLHYGYTF. DNA of the CDR3: TGTGCCAGCGGGGACAGGGGGCTACACTATGGCTACACCTTC.

This sequence joins TRBV11-2 and TRBJ1-1; D not certain. This CDR3 contains 11 residues. CDR1 SGHAT and CDR2 FQNNGV come from the germline V gene. V shed 3 bases and J shed 5 bases, with 4 bases lying between them. The CDR3 nucleotides read TGTGCCAGCAGCTTGGAAACTGAAGCTTTCTTT. Residues: CASSLETEAFF.

This sequence joins TRBV4-2 and TRBJ2-1, with 7 bases fitting TRBD2. This CDR3 has 17 amino acids. The V and J ends lost 3 bases and 7 bases, in that order; junction bases with no gene match: 15. CDR1 is LGHNA, CDR2 YNFKEQ, per germline. DNA of the CDR3: TGTGCCAGCAGCCAGGGCCTAGCGGAAGGGCCCGTGAATGAGCAGTTCTTC. This translates into CASSQGLAEGPVNEQFF.